The next 10 T cell receptor beta chains were all read from a single sample in a study of human T cells and chemical hapten exposure. The sample's time point: pre-sensitization, week 0. As for treatment: therapeutic diphenylcyclopropenone sensitization with weekly scalp DPC. TCRdb processed the RACE reads anew with MiXCR; each CDR3 protein has one entry. The sample has tens of thousands of distinct CDR3 sequences, around 11% seen once. This sample comprised whole blood, obtained in connection with sensitization to the hapten diphenylcyclopropenone (DPC). These receptors originate from a woman between 40 and 50 years old with alopecia areata. Some clones in this sample may be carry-over from other donors' samples.

This clonotype was seen many times. This chain links TRBV3-1 with TRBJ2-5; D not certain. Germline CDR1 LGHDT, CDR2 YNNKEL (reference sequence). The CDR3 length is 14 residues. V gave up 4 bases and J gave up 2 bases, with 11 bases separating them. In DNA form, the CDR3 reads TGTGCCAGCAGCCTGCGCAGCTCTCAAGAGACCCAGTACTTC. This translates into CASSLRSSQETQYF.

This clonotype has a count of ten or more. V gene TRBV5-6 combines with J gene TRBJ1-5; D call uncertain. Germline V CDR1 and CDR2: SGHDT, YYEEEE. CDR3 length: 14 amino acids. Trimming took 1 base from V and 6 from J, leaving 11 bases between them. CDR3 nucleotide sequence: TGTGCCAGCAGCTTGAATTCTGCCCGTCAGCCCCAGCATTTT. It codes for CASSLNSARQPQHF.

This clonotype was detected only a few times. The rearrangement links TRBV28 to TRBJ2-2; perhaps TRBD2 as D (6 bases). The CDR3 loop spans 15 amino acids. Trimming shortened V by 7 bases and J by 3 bases, and 15 bases separated the two germline ends. Germline lookup yields CDR1 MDHEN and CDR2 SYDVKM. CDR3 DNA sequence: TGTGCCAGCAAGTTGGGAGGAGTTTACACCGGGGAGCTGTTTTTT. It encodes CASKLGGVYTGELFF. The full variable domain, with the rest looked up from reference TRBV28 and TRBJ2-2, is DVKVTQSSRYLVKRTGEKVFLECVQDMDHENMFWYRQDPGLGLRLIYFSYDVKMKEKGDIPEGYSVSREKKERFSLILESASTNQTSMYLCASKLGGVYTGELFFGEGSRLTVL.

There are a few counts of this clonotype. This chain uses TRBV4-3 with TRBJ2-7; D might be TRBD2 (5 bases). Germline lookup yields CDR1 LGHNA and CDR2 YSLEER. Trimming cost V 1 base and J 0 bases, with 13 bases left between them. The CDR3 is made up of 16 amino acids. CDR3 nucleotide sequence: TGCGCCAGCAGCCAAGGAACGGGATCAAGCTCCTACGAGCAGTACTTC. Its protein is CASSQGTGSSSYEQYF.

For the CDR3, the DNA is TGTGCCAGCAGCTCCAGGACTTCATCCGGGGGAAATGAGCAGTTCTTC. Amino acids: CASSSRTSSGGNEQFF. The chain is built from TRBV7-8 and TRBJ2-1, with D possibly matching TRBD2 (6 bases). The V end was cut by 4 bases, the J end by 7 bases, with 20 bases between. The length of the CDR3 is 16 residues. Germline V gene lookup returns CDR1 SGHVS and CDR2 FQNEAQ.

This clonotype was counted many times. This chain joins TRBV7-2 and TRBJ2-6; D is possibly TRBD2 (5 bases). CDR1 is SGHTA and CDR2 is FQGNSA in the germline V gene. Deletions cut 5 bases from V and 2 bases from J, with 10 bases between. The CDR3 has 15 residues. CDR3 loop: CASSLPRAGANVLTF. In DNA form, the CDR3 reads TGTGCCAGCAGCCTCCCGAGGGCTGGGGCCAACGTCCTGACTTTC.

This clonotype was counted a few times. This chain uses TRBV20-1 with TRBJ2-7, with 9 bases that match TRBD1. CDR3 size: 14 residues. Per the germline V gene, CDR1 is DFQATT and CDR2 is SNEGSKA (reference sequence). J lost 4 bases, V lost 1 base, and 5 bases had no gene match. The DNA of the CDR3 is TGCAGTGCTAGAGTTGGGACAGGGCTATACGAGCAGTACTTC. Its protein is CSARVGTGLYEQYF.

In its sample, this clonotype was seen many times. The rearrangement links TRBV7-9 to TRBJ2-7; 7 nucleotides match TRBD2. This CDR3 comprises 16 residues. Germline CDR1 reads SEHNR; CDR2 reads FQNEAQ (reference sequence). The V and J ends lost 4 bases and 5 bases, in that order; junction bases with no gene match: 14. The CDR3 DNA reads TGTGCCAGCAGCTCCCAGGGCGGCGGGAGAAGACACGAGCAGTACTTC. Its protein is CASSSQGGGRRHEQYF.

This clonotype showed up many times. The CDR3 protein is CASSPQSNNEQFF. Here the CDR3 DNA reads TGTGCCAGCTCACCACAATCGAACAATGAGCAGTTCTTC. The chain combines TRBV18 with TRBJ2-1; D is uncertain. CDR1 and CDR2 from the germline V gene are KGHSH and LQKENI. V lost 1 base to trimming and J lost 5 bases, with 6 bases between them. CDR3 length equals 13 residues.

This clonotype was picked up many times. The chain joins TRBV19 to TRBJ2-7; 10 nucleotides match TRBD1. CDR1 and CDR2 (germline): LNHDA, SQIVND (reference sequence). With V trimmed by 3 bases and J by 2 bases, 4 bases remained unmatched. The CDR3 extends over 15 amino acids. The CDR3 DNA sequence: TGTGCCAGTAGTATTGGGGACAGGGGTCCCTACGAGCAGTACTTC. Residues: CASSIGDRGPYEQYF.